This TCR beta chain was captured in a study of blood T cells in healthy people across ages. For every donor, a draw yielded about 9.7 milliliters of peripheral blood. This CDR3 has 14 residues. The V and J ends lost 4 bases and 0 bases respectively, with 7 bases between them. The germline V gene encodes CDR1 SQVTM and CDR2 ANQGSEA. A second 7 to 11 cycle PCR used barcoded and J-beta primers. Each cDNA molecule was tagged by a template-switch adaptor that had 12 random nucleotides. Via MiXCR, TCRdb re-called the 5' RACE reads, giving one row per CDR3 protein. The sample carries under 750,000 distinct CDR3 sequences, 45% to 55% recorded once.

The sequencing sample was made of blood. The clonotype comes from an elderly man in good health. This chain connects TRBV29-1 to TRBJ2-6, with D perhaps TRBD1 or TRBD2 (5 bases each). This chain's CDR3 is CSVGGCSGANVLTF. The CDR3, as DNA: TGCAGCGTTGGGGGGTGCTCTGGGGCCAACGTCCTGACTTTC.